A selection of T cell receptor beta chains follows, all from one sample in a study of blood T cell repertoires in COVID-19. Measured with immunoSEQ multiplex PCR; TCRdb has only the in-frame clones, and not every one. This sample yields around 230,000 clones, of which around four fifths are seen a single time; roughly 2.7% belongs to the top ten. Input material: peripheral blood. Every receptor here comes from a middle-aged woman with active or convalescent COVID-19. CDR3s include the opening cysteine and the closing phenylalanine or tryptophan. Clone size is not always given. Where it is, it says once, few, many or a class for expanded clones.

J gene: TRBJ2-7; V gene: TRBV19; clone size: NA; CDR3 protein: CASSSPPGGTLYEQYF
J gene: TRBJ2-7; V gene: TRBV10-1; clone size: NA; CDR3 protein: CASSGSGPGYEQYF
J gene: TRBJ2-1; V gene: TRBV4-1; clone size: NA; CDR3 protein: CASSQGPASSYNEQFF
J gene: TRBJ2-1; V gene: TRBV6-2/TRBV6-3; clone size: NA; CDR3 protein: CASSALRTSGVNEQFF
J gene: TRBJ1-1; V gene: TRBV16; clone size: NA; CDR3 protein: CASSLRQTGGTEAFF
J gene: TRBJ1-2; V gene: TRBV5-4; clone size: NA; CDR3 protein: CASSTGQALSGYTF
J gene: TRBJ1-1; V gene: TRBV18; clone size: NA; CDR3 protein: CASSPGQGNTEAFF
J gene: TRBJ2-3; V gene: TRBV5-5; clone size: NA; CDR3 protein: CASSLDGGDSTDTQYF
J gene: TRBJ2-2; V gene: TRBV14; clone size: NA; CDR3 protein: CASRVSGTGDTGELFF
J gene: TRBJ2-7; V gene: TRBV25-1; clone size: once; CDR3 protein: CASSEYGDRVGPYEQYF
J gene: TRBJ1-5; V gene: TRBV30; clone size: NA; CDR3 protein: CAWSGGTGGIRGRPQHF
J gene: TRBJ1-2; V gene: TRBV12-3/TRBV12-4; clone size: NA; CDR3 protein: CASSSGQPYGYTF
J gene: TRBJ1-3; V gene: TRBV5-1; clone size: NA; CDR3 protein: CASSFGPQGANGNTIYF
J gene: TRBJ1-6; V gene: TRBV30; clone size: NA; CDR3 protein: CAWSWEGNNSPLHF
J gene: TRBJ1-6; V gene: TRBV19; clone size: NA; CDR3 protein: CASSPRMGGRGYNSPLHF
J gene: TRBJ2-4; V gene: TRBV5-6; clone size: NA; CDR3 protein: CASSGFTVRGDIQYF
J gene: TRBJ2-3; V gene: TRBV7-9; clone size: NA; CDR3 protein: CASSWPGQGADTQYF
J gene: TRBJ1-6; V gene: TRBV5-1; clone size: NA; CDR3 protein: CASSAGTGLGISPLHF
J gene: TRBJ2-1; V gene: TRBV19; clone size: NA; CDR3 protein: CASTESGTSGSFYNEQFF
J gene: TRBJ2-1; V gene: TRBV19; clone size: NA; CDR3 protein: CASSIRWTPNNEQFF
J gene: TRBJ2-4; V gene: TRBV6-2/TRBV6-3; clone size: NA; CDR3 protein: CASSHGWGRDIQYF
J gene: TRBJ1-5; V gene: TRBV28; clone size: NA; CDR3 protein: CASSIPRQGYSNQPQHF
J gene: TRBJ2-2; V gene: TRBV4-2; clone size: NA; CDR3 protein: CASSQEDLAGAGELFF
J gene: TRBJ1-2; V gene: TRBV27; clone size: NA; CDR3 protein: CASSLSEGEGSYGYTF
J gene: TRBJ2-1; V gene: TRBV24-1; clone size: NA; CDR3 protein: CATSDTRSPRNEQFF
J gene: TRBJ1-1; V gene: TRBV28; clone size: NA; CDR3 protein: CASSKEPGQGTEAFF
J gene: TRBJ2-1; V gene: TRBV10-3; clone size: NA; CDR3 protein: CAISEGGSARPSGQFF
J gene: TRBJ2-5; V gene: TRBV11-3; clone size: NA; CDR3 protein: CASSLPGQGRARETQYF
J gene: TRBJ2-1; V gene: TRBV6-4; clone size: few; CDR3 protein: CASSDFGTSGRTYNEQFF
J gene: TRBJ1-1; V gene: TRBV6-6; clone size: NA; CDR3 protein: CASSYAVEAFF
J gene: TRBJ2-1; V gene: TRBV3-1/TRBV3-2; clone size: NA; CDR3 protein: CASSLQGTLQFF
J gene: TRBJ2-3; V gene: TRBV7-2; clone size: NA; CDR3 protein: CASSHGASGGIYTDTQYF
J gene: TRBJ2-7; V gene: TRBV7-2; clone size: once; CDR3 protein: CASSQPPLYEQYF
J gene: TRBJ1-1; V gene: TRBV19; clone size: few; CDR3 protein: CASSLDTEAFF
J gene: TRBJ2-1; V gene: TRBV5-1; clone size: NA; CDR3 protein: CASSPGGNVNEQFF
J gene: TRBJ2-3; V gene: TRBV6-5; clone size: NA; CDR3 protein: CASIRSGISDTQYF
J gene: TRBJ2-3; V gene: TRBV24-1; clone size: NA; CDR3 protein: CATQKDRGATDTQYF
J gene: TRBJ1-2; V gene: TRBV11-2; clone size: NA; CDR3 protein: CASRRGEKDYGYTF
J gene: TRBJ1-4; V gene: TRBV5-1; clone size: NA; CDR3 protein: CASSLGHGEQEKLFF
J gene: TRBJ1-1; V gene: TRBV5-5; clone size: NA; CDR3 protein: CASSRGQGRAMNTEAFF
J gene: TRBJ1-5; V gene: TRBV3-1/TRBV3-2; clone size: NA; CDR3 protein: CASSQGRVSNQPQHF
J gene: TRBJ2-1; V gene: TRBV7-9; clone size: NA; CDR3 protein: CASSSAGASYNEQFF
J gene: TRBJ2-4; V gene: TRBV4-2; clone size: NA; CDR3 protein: CASSQDRQGGNIQYF
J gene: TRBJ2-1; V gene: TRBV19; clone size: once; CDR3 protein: CASSIGSGPPYNEQFF
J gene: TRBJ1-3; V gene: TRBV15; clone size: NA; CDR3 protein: CATSRDPGGNTIYF
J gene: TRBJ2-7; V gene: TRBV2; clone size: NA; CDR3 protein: CASTRTGGYEQYF
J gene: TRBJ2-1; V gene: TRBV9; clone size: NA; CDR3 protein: CASNRRAGANNEQFF
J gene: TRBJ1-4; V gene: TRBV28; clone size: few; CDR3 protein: CASSLGQGANEKLFF
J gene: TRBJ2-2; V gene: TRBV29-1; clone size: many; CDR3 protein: CSVSLGGRDTGELFF
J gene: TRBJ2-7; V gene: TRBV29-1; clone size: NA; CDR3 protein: CSVEEGHRVAEQYF
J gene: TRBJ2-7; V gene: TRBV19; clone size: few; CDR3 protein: CASAGEYEQYF
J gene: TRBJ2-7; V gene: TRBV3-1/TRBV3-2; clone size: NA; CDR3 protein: CASSYRTGTYEQYF
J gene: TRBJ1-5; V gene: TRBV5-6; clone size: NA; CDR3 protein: CASSLSGGDISNQPQHF
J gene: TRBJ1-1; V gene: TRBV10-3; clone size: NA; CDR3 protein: CAISEKFTVNTEAFF
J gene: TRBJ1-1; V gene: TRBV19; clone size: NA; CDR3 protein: CASRKGGMNTEAFF
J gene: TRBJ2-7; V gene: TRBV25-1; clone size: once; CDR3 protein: CASTDDSISYEQYF
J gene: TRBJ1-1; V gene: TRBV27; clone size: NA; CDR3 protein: CASSNGQVLKKTEAFF